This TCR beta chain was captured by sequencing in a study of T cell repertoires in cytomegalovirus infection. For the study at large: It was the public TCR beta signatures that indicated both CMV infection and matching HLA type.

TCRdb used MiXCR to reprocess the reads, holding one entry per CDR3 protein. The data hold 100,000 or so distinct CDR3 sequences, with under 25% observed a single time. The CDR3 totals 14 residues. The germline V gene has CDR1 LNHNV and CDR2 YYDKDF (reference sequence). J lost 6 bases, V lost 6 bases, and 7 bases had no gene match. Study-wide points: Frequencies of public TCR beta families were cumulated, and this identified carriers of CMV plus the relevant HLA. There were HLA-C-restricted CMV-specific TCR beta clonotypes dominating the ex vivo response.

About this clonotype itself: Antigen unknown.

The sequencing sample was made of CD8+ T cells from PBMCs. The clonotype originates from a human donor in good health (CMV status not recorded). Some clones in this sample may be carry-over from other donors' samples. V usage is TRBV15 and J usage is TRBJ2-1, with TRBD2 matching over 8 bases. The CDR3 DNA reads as TGTGCCACCAGATTCCCGGGGGGGTTCAATGAGCAGTTCTTC. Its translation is CATRFPGGFNEQFF.